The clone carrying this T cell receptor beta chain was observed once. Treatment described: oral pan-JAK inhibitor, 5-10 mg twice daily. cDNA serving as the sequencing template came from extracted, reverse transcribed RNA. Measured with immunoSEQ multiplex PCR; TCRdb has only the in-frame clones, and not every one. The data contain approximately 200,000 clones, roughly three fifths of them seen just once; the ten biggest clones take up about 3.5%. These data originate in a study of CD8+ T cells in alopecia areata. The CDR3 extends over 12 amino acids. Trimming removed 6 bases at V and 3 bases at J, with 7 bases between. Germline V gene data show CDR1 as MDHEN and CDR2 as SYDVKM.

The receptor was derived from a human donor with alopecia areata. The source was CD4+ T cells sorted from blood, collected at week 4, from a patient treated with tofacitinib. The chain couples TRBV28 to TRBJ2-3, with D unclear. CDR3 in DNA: TGTGCCAGCAGGACATTGACAGATACGCAGTATTTT. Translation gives CASRTLTDTQYF.